Shown below are 10 T cell receptor beta chains from a single sample sequenced in a study of tumor-infiltrating lymphocytes in localized non-small cell lung cancer. Profiling relied on immunoSEQ multiplex PCR, and the TCRdb table lists in-frame clones only, not all of them. This table holds approximately 12,000 clones, 70% to 80% found once. Sample: uninvolved lung tissue not adjacent to the tumor. These receptors all come from a human donor with non-small cell lung cancer.

The genes are TRBV19 and TRBJ2-2; the D gene is possibly TRBD2 (6 bases). This CDR3 comprises 13 residues. Per the germline V gene, CDR1 is LNHDA and CDR2 is SQIVND (reference sequence). With 6 bases removed from V and 4 bases from J, the gap between germline ends came to 9 bases. The CDR3 coding sequence is TGTGCCAGTAGAGGGAGGAGCACCGGGGAGCTGTTTTTT. It codes for CASRGRSTGELFF.

The sample holds a few counts of this clone. The CDR3: CASSHGGGSGANVLTF. DNA for the CDR3: TGTGCCAGCAGCCATGGGGGGGGAAGCGGGGCCAACGTCCTGACTTTC. The rearrangement links TRBV27 to TRBJ2-6; 7 bases agree with TRBD2. CDR3 length: 16 residues. Unmatched junction bases numbered 9, after V lost 6 bases and J lost 4 bases. Germline V gene lookup returns CDR1 MNHEY and CDR2 SMNVEV (reference sequence).

The chain carries TRBV5-5 and TRBJ2-6, with D maybe TRBD1 (6 bases). Germline V lookup: CDR1 SGHKS, CDR2 YYEKEE (reference sequence). V lost 5 bases, J lost 0 bases, and 12 bases lay in between. This CDR3 has 16 residues. The CDR3 loop reads CASSSTGPSGANVLTF. The DNA of the CDR3 is TGTGCCAGCAGTTCCACAGGGCCCTCTGGGGCCAACGTCCTGACTTTC.

This rearrangement joins TRBV7-8 to TRBJ1-5, with a weak D call TRBD1 (5 bases). This CDR3 is 16 amino acids long. Per germline, CDR1 SGHVS and CDR2 FQNEAQ. V lost 7 bases, J lost 1 base, and 17 bases lay in between. The CDR3 region is CASTFRAGWSNQPQHF. In DNA, the CDR3 is TGTGCCAGCACCTTTAGGGCAGGGTGGAGCAATCAGCCCCAGCATTTT. Using reference TRBV7-8 and TRBJ1-5 for the parts outside the CDR3, the full variable domain is GAGVSQSPRYKVAKRGQDVALRCDPISGHVSLFWYQQALGQGPEFLTYFQNEAQLDKSGLPSDRFFAERPEGSVSTLKIQRTQQEDSAVYLCASTFRAGWSNQPQHFGDGTRLSIL.

The chain combines TRBV6-1 with TRBJ1-5; possible D gene TRBD1, 6 bases. The germline V gene encodes CDR1 MNHNS and CDR2 SASEGT. Trimming took 0 bases from V and 7 from J, leaving 19 bases between them. The CDR3 contains 17 residues. The CDR3 region is CASSEAPGGRDVQPQHF. CDR3 DNA sequence: TGTGCCAGCAGTGAAGCCCCTGGGGGCAGGGACGTACAGCCCCAGCATTTT.

The chain has TRBV7-2 and TRBJ2-5; D unresolved. Looked up from germline, CDR1 is SGHTA and CDR2 is FQGNSA. V shed 1 base and J shed 3 bases, with 3 bases lying between them. The CDR3 sequence is 12 residues long. CDR3 DNA sequence: TGTGCCAGCAGCTTAGAGGAAGAGACCCAGTACTTC. This codes for CASSLEEETQYF.

V is TRBV6-5 and J is TRBJ1-2; no clear D. Germline V gene sequence: CDR1 MNHEY, CDR2 SVGAGI. V dropped 6 bases and J dropped 6 bases, with 5 bases sitting between them. The CDR3 has 10 amino acids. In nucleotides, the CDR3 is TGTGCCAGCAGGGGGAATGGCTACACCTTC. Protein product: CASRGNGYTF.

This clone was picked up a small number of times. The chain is built from TRBV5-4 and TRBJ1-2; D ambiguous. The CDR3 length is 15 residues. The V end was cut by 0 bases, the J end by 1 base, with 10 bases between. Germline V CDR1 and CDR2: SGHNT, YYREEE (reference sequence). CDR3 sequence (DNA): TGTGCCAGCAGCTTGGGGCAGCGCGATAACTATGGCTACACCTTC. Translating it yields CASSLGQRDNYGYTF.

This clone was recorded a few times. The chain employs TRBV5-4 and TRBJ2-7, with 9 positions matching TRBD1. The CDR3 consists of 16 residues. Germline CDR1 reads SGHNT; CDR2 reads YYREEE (reference sequence). V lost 4 bases to trimming and J lost 3 bases; unmatched junction nucleotides: 11. The CDR3 reads CASSGGTGPTYYEQYF. The CDR3 region has the DNA TGTGCCAGCAGCGGGGGGACAGGGCCTACTTACTACGAGCAGTACTTC. Drawing the rest from reference TRBV5-4 and TRBJ2-7, the complete variable domain is ETGVTQSPTHLIKTRGQQVTLRCSSQSGHNTVSWYQQALGQGPQFIFQYYREEENGRGNFPPRFSGLQFPNYSSELNVNALELDDSALYLCASSGGTGPTYYEQYFGPGTRLTVT.

The V gene is TRBV28, the J gene TRBJ1-2, with D perhaps TRBD1 (5 bases). Germline V gives CDR1 MDHEN, CDR2 SYDVKM. Trimming took 3 bases from V and 6 from J, leaving 8 bases between them. The CDR3 extends over 12 amino acids. The CDR3 DNA sequence: TGTGCCAGCAGTTTTAGGACAAATGGCTACACCTTC. Protein product: CASSFRTNGYTF.